This is a list of T cell receptor beta chains from one sample in a study of PD-1 blockade in mismatch repair-deficient tumors. Clones were read by immunoSEQ multiplex PCR, and TCRdb kept only the in-frame ones, dropping some. The sample has 15,000 to 25,000 clones; about four fifths are singletons. The starting material was PBMCs, obtained 52 weeks after starting pembrolizumab. The receptor source for this set is an adult with mismatch repair-deficient cancer. Each CDR3 is given with its conserved first and last residue. A D gene is named only where the DNA matches it firmly. Some rows have no size entry. The others give once, few or many, or a class for an expanded clone.

D	V	J	size	DNA	CDR3
TRBD2	TRBV28	TRBJ2-2	.	TGTGCCAGCAGTTTCATTGGCGGGAGGGCCACCGGGGAGCTGTTTTTT	CASSFIGGRATGELFF
TRBD2	TRBV6-4	TRBJ2-7	once	TGTGCCAGCAGTGACTGGGTAGCGGGAGCCACCTACGAGCAGTACTTC	CASSDWVAGATYEQYF
.	TRBV2	TRBJ2-3	.	TGTGCCAGCAGTGAACGGGCAGATACGCAGTATTTT	CASSERADTQYF
TRBD2	TRBV6-1	TRBJ2-7	.	TGTGCCAGCAGTGAACAGGGACTAGCGGGAGACGAGCAGTACTTC	CASSEQGLAGDEQYF
.	TRBV30	TRBJ2-7	few	TGTGCCTGGAGTTACAACTTCGGGAGCTCTTACGAGCAGTACTTC	CAWSYNFGSSYEQYF
.	TRBV11-2	TRBJ2-7	.	TGTGCCAGCAGCCCGACCTACGGGACACCCGAGGGGCAGTACTTC	CASSPTYGTPEGQYF
TRBD2	TRBV11-1	TRBJ2-7	.	TGTGCCAGCACCCGGGACTATACCTACGAGCAGTACTTC	CASTRDYTYEQYF
TRBD2	TRBV9	TRBJ2-1	.	TGTGCCAGCAGCGTAGCGACTAGCGGGAGTCTTCAGAATGAGCAGTTCTTC	CASSVATSGSLQNEQFF
TRBD1	TRBV29-1	TRBJ1-2	.	TGCAGCGTCGGGACAGGGATCTATGGCTACACCTTC	CSVGTGIYGYTF
TRBD1	TRBV2	TRBJ2-7	.	TGTGCCAGCAGTGTAGTTGGGACAGGGGGCTACGAGCAGTACTTC	CASSVVGTGGYEQYF
TRBD2	TRBV7-2	TRBJ2-2	.	TGTGCCAGCAGCCCGACTAGCGGGAGGAACACCGGGGAGCTGTTTTTT	CASSPTSGRNTGELFF
TRBD1	TRBV5-1	TRBJ1-5	.	TGCGCCAGCAGCTATGGGACAGGGGGCAATCAGCCCCAGCATTTT	CASSYGTGGNQPQHF
.	TRBV21-1	TRBJ2-6	.	TGTGCCAGCAGCAAAACTGCTGACTTTAGCTCTGGGGCCAACGTCCTGACTTTC	CASSKTADFSSGANVLTF
TRBD2	TRBV9	TRBJ2-1	.	TGTGCCAGCAGCGTAGCGTGGACTAGCGGCTACAATGAGCAGTTCTTC	CASSVAWTSGYNEQFF
TRBD1	TRBV27	TRBJ1-5	once	TGTGCCAGCAGCTCTCGGACAGGGGGCGAGCAGCCCCAGCATTTT	CASSSRTGGEQPQHF
TRBD2	TRBV7-3	TRBJ2-1	.	TGTGCCAGCAGCAACACCGGGACTAGCGGGATGCGGTTCTTC	CASSNTGTSGMRFF
TRBD2	TRBV4-2	TRBJ2-3	.	TGTGCCAGCAGCCAAGAGGGACTAGCGGGAGGGAAATTAAGCACAGATACGCAGTATTTT	CASSQEGLAGGKLSTDTQYF
TRBD1	TRBV28	TRBJ1-1	.	TGTGCCAGCAGTTCCTGGACAGGGAAAAACACTGAAGCTTTCTTT	CASSSWTGKNTEAFF
.	TRBV30	TRBJ2-7	few	TGTGCCTGGAGTGTATCGGAGGGCCCCCGGGGCGAGCAGTACTTC	CAWSVSEGPRGEQYF
.	TRBV7-3	TRBJ2-1	.	TGTGCCAGCAGCTTAGTCCGGGAAGGGGAGCAGTTCTTC	CASSLVREGEQFF
.	TRBV11-2	TRBJ1-2	.	TGTGCCAGCAGCCCCCTCCAGGGGTATGGCTACACCTTC	CASSPLQGYGYTF
TRBD2	TRBV7-9	TRBJ2-7	few	TGTGCCAGCAGCATCTGGACTAGCGGGAGATACGAGCAGTACTTC	CASSIWTSGRYEQYF
TRBD1	TRBV7-3	TRBJ2-5	.	TGTGCCAGCAGCTGGACAGGGGCGGGGGAGACCCAGTACTTC	CASSWTGAGETQYF
.	TRBV25-1	TRBJ1-3	once	TGTGCCAGCAGTGAATGGGGACTATCTGGAAACACCATATATTTT	CASSEWGLSGNTIYF
.	TRBV5-1	TRBJ1-1	.	TGCGCCAGCAGCTACAGGGTTGGAGGGAACACTGAAGCTTTCTTT	CASSYRVGGNTEAFF
.	TRBV5-1	TRBJ1-1	.	TGCGCCAGCAGCCCACCTGCGGGGCGCGAAGCTTTCTTT	CASSPPAGREAFF
.	TRBV10-1	TRBJ1-2	.	TGCGCCAGCAGTGCTCAGGGGTCCTATGGCTACACCTTC	CASSAQGSYGYTF
.	TRBV7-2	TRBJ2-7	.	TGTGCCAGCAGCTTAGATAGCAGGGATCCCTACGAGCAGTACTTC	CASSLDSRDPYEQYF
.	TRBV2	TRBJ2-2	once	TGTGCCAGCAGTCTAGCTGGGGAGCTGTTTTTT	CASSLAGELFF
.	TRBV21-1	TRBJ2-2	.	TGTGCCAGCAGCAAAGTTGTCCGCCGGGGCACCGGGGAGCTGTTTTTT	CASSKVVRRGTGELFF
TRBD2	TRBV10-2	TRBJ2-1	.	TGCGCCAGCAGTGAGCTAGCGGGAGGGTCCCTCAATGAGCAGTTCTTC	CASSELAGGSLNEQFF
.	TRBV29-1	TRBJ1-3	.	TGCAGCGTTGAAAGGTGGACTGTTGGAAACACCATATATTTT	CSVERWTVGNTIYF
TRBD1	TRBV27	TRBJ1-1	once	TGTGCCAGCAGTCGGACCGGGACAGCGAACACTGAAGCTTTCTTT	CASSRTGTANTEAFF
TRBD2	TRBV7-8	TRBJ2-7	.	TGTGCCAGCAGCGTCGGACTAGCGGGCGTTAGCTCCTACGAGCAGTACTTC	CASSVGLAGVSSYEQYF
TRBD1	TRBV27	TRBJ2-7	.	TGTGCCAGCAGTTGGGGACAGACGTCCTACGAGCAGTACTTC	CASSWGQTSYEQYF
TRBD2	TRBV7-6	TRBJ2-1	.	TGTGCCAGCAGTAGCGGGAGCTATGAGCAGTTCTTC	CASSSGSYEQFF
.	TRBV6-6	TRBJ2-3	.	TGTGCCAGCAGCCAACTTGGCACAGATACGCAGTATTTT	CASSQLGTDTQYF
TRBD1	TRBV18	TRBJ1-2	.	TGTGCCAGCTCACCACCGGGACAGGGTGTAAGCTACACCTTC	CASSPPGQGVSYTF
.	TRBV6-5	TRBJ2-5	once	TGTGCCAGCACCCAGCCGGGTGAGACCCAGTACTTC	CASTQPGETQYF
.	TRBV29-1	TRBJ2-7	once	TGCAGCGTTGTAGTCTACGAGCAGTACTTC	CSVVVYEQYF
TRBD2	TRBV5-1	TRBJ2-7	few	TGCGCCAGCAGCTTTCGGTGGGAGGGCTTATACGAGCAGTACTTC	CASSFRWEGLYEQYF
.	TRBV9	TRBJ2-1	.	TGTGCCAGCAGCAAAGACTATAAACCCTACAATGAGCAGTTCTTC	CASSKDYKPYNEQFF
.	TRBV5-4	TRBJ2-7	.	TGTGCCAGCAGCTTGGCCGCCGGGGCCTACGAGCAGTACTTC	CASSLAAGAYEQYF
.	TRBV5-4	TRBJ1-2	.	TGTGCCAGCAGCAAGCGGGACAAGGATAACTATGGCTACACCTTC	CASSKRDKDNYGYTF
.	TRBV21-1	TRBJ2-1	.	TGTGCCAGCAGCAAAGACCCGACTAGCGGACTCGGCTCCTACAATGAGCAGTTCTTC	CASSKDPTSGLGSYNEQFF
.	TRBV5-1	TRBJ2-7	.	TGCGCCAGCAGACGCGCCGGGACAACGACCTACGAGCAGTACTTC	CASRRAGTTTYEQYF
.	TRBV28	TRBJ1-1	.	TGTGCCAGCCTTTCGTCCGGGCTCTCGGGAAACACTGAAGCTTTCTTT	CASLSSGLSGNTEAFF
.	TRBV5-1	TRBJ1-1	.	TGCGCCAGCAGCTTGGGGTACGAGCCAAACACTGAAGCTTTCTTT	CASSLGYEPNTEAFF
.	TRBV11-2	TRBJ2-1	.	TGTGCCAGCAGCTTCCTCAGGGGTACCTACAATGAGCAGTTCTTC	CASSFLRGTYNEQFF
.	TRBV18	TRBJ2-5	once	TGTGCCAGCTCCCGGAGGGACGGGGAACAAGAGACCCAGTACTTC	CASSRRDGEQETQYF
TRBD2	TRBV6-1	TRBJ2-5	.	TGTGCCAGCAGGAGACTAGCGCAACAAGAGACCCAGTACTTC	CASRRLAQQETQYF
.	TRBV11-3	TRBJ1-3	.	TGTGCCAGCAGCTCGGGTGTAGGAAACACCATATATTTT	CASSSGVGNTIYF
.	TRBV30	TRBJ1-2	.	TGTGCCTGGAGTCTCGGGATAAACTATGGCTACACCTTC	CAWSLGINYGYTF
TRBD1	TRBV6-1	TRBJ2-5	once	TGTGCCAGCACCCCGGACAGGGGGCAGGTAGAGACCCAGTACTTC	CASTPDRGQVETQYF
.	TRBV11-1	TRBJ2-7	few	TGTGCCAGCAGCCCCGGGATAGCTCGCTACGAGCAGTACTTC	CASSPGIARYEQYF
TRBD2	TRBV5-1	TRBJ2-3	.	TGCGCCAGCAGCTCAGGACTAGCGGAGGATACGCAGTATTTT	CASSSGLAEDTQYF
TRBD1	TRBV28	TRBJ2-3	.	TGTGCCAGCAGTTTTCTCAGGGGGCGCGGGGTAGATACGCAGTATTTT	CASSFLRGRGVDTQYF